This T cell receptor (beta chain) was recovered during a study of T cells in Graves' hyperthyroidism and ophthalmopathy (dated by TCRdb to the late 2010s). Concerning the study at large: Peripheral blood samples were taken at the time of initial diagnosis, prior to any treatment. Once sampling was done, hyperthyroidism patients were given methimazole at a starting dose of 30 mg daily, whereas ophthalmopathy patients were given high-dose intravenous methylprednisolone. A discovery cohort of around 98 patients, 43 with Graves' ophthalmopathy and about 58 with stable Graves' hyperthyroidism, was used to find distinguishing TCR V-J signatures. The study also compared thyroid tissue and blood T-cell repertoires from 6 or 7 Graves' hyperthyroidism patients. The 90 or so discovery patients were randomly split 7:3 into training and test sets. Prospective prediction of ophthalmopathy was tested in an independent validation cohort of approximately 18 hyperthyroidism patients and approximately 17 patients who later progressed to ophthalmopathy. The paper describes TCR Vbeta CDR3 sequencing of roughly 130 peripheral blood samples, made up of roughly 45 ophthalmopathy patients, some 76 hyperthyroidism patients and some 17 progressor patients.

Moderately to severely active disease, a Clinical Activity Score of at least 3, a NOSPECS grade of at least 4, and a duration under 3 months were present in ophthalmopathy patients. The study excluded patients with uncontrolled infections, other autoimmune diseases, pregnancy or lactation. Clinical symptoms, serum thyroxine and TRAb, thyroid ultrasound, and orbital computed tomography formed the basis for the diagnoses. PBMCs were separated from approximately 10 ml of fresh peripheral blood using Ficoll-Paque density gradient centrifugation. Total RNA was extracted using Trizol reagent, and RNA quality was assessed on an Agilent 2100 Bioanalyzer. This clonotype was observed many times. What antigen it recognizes has not been identified. The record has no base qualities; no much larger clone is one base away. The TCR beta CDR3 regions were amplified from RNA transcripts. The first round of RT-PCR for the TCR CDR3 was performed with the HTBI primer set and the Qiagen OneStep RT-PCR kit. A second multiplex PCR round built the libraries, followed by size selection and purification. Sequencing of the libraries was done on an Illumina HiSeq2000 using paired-end 100 bp reads. The original pipeline was this. SOAPnuke was used to process the raw data, with reads discarded if the reads contained adapters or uncalled bases, had a mean Phred below 15, or lacked an exact constant-primer or identifier match. COPE v1.2.5 was used to merge the high-quality paired reads, and each unique nucleotide sequence was defined as a clonotype. MiTCR v1.1 was used to align clonotypes to the IMGT TRBV, TRBD and TRBJ reference segments. The analysis was restricted to V-J combinations with a frequency above 0.0001, which together covered 98% to 99.2% of the repertoires. A TCS score was defined as the ratio between F50 (clonal expansion) and ExV (chaos), using BLOSUM62-based TCRdist between CDR3 peptides within each V-J. Welch's t-statistics and random forest reduced 514 V-J features to roughly 13, which were used in a naive Bayes classifier (R e1071). The public reads were run again by TCRdb, first through fastp at Q25 and then through MiXCR, and only productive beta chains were kept. Under each unique CDR3 protein, matching rows form one entry showing the most common genes and DNA. TCRdb's processing, not the authors' own work, is the source of the V and J calls. Here the sample has around 360,000 distinct CDR3 sequences; about 16% occur a single time. Of the sample, roughly 19% is held by the ten largest clones.

Findings and caveats that apply to the study as a whole: During validation, the model predicted progression to ophthalmopathy a median of around 6 months ahead of onset, with just under 71% sensitivity and around 73% specificity. In cross-validation, a model built on a 13 V-J signature told ophthalmopathy apart from stable hyperthyroidism with just under 90% sensitivity and roughly 83% specificity, and in testing the same model reached 80%/75%. Sample size was not statistically predetermined, and blinding of investigators to group allocation was not performed. Most expanded thyroid clonotypes (frequency above 0.001) were also detected in blood, suggesting blood repertoires may reflect thyroid immune responses.

CDR1 and CDR2, looked up from the germline V gene, are SNHLY and FYNNEI. Reading from cysteine to phenylalanine, the CDR3 counts 13 amino acids. Only CDR3 DNA is held: 39 bases, read in frame from base 1. Between the V and J ends, shortened by 8 bases and 0 bases respectively, the junction contains 8 bases. The chain is made from TRBV2 and TRBJ1-5, with the D segment identity uncertain. The material sequenced was blood. The receptor was isolated from a woman aged 55-75 years with Graves' ophthalmopathy. The CDR3: CASSSYSNQPQHF. The nucleotide sequence reads as follows: TGTGCCAGCTCTTCCTATAGCAATCAGCCCCAGCATTTT.